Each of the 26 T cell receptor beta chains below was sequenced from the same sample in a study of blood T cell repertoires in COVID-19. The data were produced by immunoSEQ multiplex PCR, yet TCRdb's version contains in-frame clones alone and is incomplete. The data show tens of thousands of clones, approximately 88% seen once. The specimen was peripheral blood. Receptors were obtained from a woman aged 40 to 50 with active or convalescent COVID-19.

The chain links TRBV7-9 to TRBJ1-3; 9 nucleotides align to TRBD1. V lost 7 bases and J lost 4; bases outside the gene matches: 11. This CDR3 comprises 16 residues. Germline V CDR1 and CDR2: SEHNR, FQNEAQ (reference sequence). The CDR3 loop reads CASTFRDRERGNTIYF. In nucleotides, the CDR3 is TGTGCCAGCACTTTCCGGGACAGGGAAAGAGGAAACACCATATATTTT.

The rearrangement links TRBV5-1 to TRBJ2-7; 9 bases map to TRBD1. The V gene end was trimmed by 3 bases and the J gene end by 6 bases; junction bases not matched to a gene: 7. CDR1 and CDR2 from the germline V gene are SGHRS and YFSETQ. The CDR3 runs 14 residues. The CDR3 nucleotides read TGCGCCAGCAGCTCGGACAGGGGATATTCCGAGCAGTACTTC. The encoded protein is CASSSDRGYSEQYF.

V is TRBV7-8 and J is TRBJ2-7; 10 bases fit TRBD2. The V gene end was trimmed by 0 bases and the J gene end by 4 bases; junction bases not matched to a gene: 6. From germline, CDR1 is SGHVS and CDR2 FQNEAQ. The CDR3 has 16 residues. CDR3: CASSLAVRTSGYEQYF. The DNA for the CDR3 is TGTGCCAGCAGCTTAGCAGTCCGGACTAGCGGTTACGAGCAGTACTTC.

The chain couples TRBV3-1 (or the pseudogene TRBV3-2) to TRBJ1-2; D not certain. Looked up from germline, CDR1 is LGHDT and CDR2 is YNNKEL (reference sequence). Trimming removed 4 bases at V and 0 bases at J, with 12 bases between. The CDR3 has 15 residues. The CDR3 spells CASSPMGGTNYGYTF. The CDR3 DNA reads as TGTGCCAGCAGCCCTATGGGAGGGACTAACTATGGCTACACCTTC.

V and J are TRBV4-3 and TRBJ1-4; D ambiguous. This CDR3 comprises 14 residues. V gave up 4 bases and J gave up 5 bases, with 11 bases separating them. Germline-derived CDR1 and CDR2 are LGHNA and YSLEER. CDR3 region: CASSRGPMNEKLFF. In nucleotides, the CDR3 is TGCGCCAGCAGCCGCGGGCCTATGAATGAAAAACTGTTTTTT.

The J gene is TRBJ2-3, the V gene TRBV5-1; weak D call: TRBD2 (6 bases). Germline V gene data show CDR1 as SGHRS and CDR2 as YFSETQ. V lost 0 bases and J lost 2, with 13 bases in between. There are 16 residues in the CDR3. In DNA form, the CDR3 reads TGCGCCAGCAGCTTGGGGGCTAGCGCCTCCACAGATACGCAGTATTTT. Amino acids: CASSLGASASTDTQYF. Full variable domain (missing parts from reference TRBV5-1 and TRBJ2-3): KAGVTQTPRYLIKTRGQQVTLSCSPISGHRSVSWYQQTPGQGLQFLFEYFSETQRNKGNFPGRFSGRQFSNSRSEMNVSTLELGDSALYLCASSLGASASTDTQYFGPGTRLTVL.

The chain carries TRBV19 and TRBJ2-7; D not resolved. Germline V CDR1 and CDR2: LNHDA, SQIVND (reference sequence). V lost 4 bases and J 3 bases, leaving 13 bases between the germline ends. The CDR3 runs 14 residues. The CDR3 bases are TGTGCCAGTAGTAAGTCCCCCAGATTCTACGAGCAGTACTTC. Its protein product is CASSKSPRFYEQYF.

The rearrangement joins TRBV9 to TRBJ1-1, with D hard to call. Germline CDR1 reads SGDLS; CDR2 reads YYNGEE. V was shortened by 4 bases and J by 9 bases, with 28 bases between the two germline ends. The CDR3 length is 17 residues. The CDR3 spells CASSLPSDRPLTGKAFF. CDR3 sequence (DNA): TGTGCCAGCAGCTTACCATCGGACCGACCGCTGACCGGGAAAGCTTTCTTT.

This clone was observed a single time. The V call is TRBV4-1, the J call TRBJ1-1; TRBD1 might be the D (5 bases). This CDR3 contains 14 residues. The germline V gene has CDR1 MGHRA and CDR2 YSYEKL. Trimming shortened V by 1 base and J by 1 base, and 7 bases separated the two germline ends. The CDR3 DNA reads TGCGCCAGCAGCCAAGGAAGGGGGAACACTGAAGCTTTCTTT. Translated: CASSQGRGNTEAFF.

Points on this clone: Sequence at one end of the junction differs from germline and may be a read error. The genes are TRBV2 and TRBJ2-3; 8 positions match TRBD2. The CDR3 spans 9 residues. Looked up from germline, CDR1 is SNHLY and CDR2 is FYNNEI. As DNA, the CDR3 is TGCACGGGAGGGAATACGCAGTATTTT. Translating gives CTGGNTQYF. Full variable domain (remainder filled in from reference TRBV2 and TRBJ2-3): EPEVTQTPSHQVTQMGQEVILRCVPISNHLYFYWYRQILGQKVEFLVSFYNNEISEKSEIFDDQFSVERPDGSNFTLKIRSTKLEDSAMYFCTGGNTQYFGPGTRLTVL.

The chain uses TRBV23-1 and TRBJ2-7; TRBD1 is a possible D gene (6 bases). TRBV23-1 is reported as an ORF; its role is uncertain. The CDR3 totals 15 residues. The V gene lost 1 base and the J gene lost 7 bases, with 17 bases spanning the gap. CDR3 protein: CASSQWGRGSREQYF. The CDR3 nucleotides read TGCGCCAGCAGTCAATGGGGAAGGGGGTCTAGAGAGCAGTACTTC.

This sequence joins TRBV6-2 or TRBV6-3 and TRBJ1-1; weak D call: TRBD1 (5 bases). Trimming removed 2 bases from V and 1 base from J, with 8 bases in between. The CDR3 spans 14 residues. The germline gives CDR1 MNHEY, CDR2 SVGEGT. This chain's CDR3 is CASSYTGGNTEAFF. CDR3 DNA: TGTGCCAGCAGTTACACCGGGGGGAACACTGAAGCTTTCTTT.

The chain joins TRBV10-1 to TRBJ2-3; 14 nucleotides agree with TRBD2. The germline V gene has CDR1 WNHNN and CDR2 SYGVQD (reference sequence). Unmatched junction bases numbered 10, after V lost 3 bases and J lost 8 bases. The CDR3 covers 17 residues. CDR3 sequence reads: CASSDSTSGRAKGTQYF. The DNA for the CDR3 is TGCGCCAGCAGTGATTCGACTAGCGGGAGGGCAAAGGGTACGCAGTATTTT.

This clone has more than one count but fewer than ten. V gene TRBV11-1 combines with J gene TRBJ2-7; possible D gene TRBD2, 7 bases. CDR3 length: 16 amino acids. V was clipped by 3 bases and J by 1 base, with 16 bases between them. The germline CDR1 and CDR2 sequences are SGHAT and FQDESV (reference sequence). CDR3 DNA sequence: TGTGCCAGCAGCTTTGGTCGGGGGGCGAGGTCCTACGAGCAGTACTTC. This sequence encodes CASSFGRGARSYEQYF.

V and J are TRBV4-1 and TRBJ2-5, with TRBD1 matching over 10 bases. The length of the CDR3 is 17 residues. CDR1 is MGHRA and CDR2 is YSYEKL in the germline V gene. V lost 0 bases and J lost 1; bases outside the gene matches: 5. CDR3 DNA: TGCGCCAGCAGCCAAGATGGGGACAGGGGCCCCCAAGAGACCCAGTACTTC. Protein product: CASSQDGDRGPQETQYF.

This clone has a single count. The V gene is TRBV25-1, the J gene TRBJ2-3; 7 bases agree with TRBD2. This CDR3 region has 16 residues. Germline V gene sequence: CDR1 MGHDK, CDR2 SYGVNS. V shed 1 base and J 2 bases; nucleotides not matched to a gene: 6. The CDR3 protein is CASSEWSGGVTDTQYF. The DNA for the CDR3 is TGTGCCAGCAGTGAATGGTCGGGGGGAGTCACAGATACGCAGTATTTT.

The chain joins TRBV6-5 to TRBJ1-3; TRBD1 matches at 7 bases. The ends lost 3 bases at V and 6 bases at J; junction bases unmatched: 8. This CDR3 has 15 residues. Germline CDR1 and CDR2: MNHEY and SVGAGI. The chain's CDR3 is CASSYYAGGLNTIYF. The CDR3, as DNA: TGTGCCAGCAGTTATTATGCAGGGGGATTAAACACCATATATTTT.

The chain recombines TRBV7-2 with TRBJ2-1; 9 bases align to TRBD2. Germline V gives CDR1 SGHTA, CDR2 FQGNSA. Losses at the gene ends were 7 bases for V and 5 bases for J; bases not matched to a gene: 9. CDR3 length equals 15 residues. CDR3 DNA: TGTGCCAGCATACGAAGCGGGGGGAGGGACAATGAGCAGTTCTTC. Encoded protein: CASIRSGGRDNEQFF.

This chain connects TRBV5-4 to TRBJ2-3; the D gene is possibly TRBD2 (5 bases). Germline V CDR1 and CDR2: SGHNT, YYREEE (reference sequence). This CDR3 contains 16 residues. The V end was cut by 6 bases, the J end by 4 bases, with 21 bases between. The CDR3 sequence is CASNLYERQRADTQYF. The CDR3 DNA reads TGTGCCAGCAACTTATATGAGAGGCAGAGGGCAGATACGCAGTATTTT.

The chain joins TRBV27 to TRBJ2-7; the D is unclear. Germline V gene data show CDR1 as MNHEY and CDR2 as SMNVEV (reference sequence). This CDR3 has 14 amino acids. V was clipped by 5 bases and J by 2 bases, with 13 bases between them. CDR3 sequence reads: CASSPPWAPYEQYF. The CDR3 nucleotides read TGTGCCAGCAGTCCACCGTGGGCTCCCTACGAGCAGTACTTC.

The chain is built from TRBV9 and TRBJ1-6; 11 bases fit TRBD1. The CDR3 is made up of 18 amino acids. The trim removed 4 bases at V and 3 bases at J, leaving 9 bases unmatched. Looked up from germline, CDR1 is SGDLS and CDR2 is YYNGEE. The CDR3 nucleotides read TGTGCCAGCAGCCCGGATTGGACAGGGGGCTACTATAATTCACCCCTCCACTTT. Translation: CASSPDWTGGYYNSPLHF. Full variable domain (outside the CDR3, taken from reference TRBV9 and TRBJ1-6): DSGVTQTPKHLITATGQRVTLRCSPRSGDLSVYWYQQSLDQGLQFLIQYYNGEERAKGNILERFSAQQFPDLHSELNLSSLELGDSALYFCASSPDWTGGYYNSPLHFGNGTRLTVT.

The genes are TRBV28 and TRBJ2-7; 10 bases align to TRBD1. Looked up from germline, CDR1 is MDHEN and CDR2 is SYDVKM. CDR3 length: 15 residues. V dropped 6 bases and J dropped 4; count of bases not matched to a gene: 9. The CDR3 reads CASRPDRGQGYEQYF. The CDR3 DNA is TGTGCCAGCAGACCCGACAGGGGGCAGGGGTACGAGCAGTACTTC.

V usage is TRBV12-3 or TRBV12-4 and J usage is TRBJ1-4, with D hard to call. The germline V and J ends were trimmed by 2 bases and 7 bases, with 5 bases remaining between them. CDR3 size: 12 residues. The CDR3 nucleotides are TGTGCCAGCAGTTTACTAAGTGAAAAACTGTTTTTT. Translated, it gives CASSLLSEKLFF.

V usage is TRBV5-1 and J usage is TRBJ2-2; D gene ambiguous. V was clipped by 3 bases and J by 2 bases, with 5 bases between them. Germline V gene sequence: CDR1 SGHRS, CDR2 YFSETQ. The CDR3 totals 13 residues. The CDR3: CASSSSNTGELFF. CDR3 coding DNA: TGCGCCAGCAGCTCCTCTAACACCGGGGAGCTGTTTTTT.

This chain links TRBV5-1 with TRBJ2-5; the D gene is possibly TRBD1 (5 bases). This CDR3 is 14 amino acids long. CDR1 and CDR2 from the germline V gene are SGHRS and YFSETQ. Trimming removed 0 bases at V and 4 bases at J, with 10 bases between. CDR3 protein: CASSLGTTTETQYF. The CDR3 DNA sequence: TGCGCCAGCAGCTTGGGGACAACTACAGAGACCCAGTACTTC.

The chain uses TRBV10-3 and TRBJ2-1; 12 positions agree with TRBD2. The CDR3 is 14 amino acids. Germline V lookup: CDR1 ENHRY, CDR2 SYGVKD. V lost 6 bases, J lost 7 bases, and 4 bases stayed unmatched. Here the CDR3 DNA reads TGTGCCATCAGGGAACTAGCGGGGGGAAATGAGCAGTTCTTC. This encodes CAIRELAGGNEQFF.